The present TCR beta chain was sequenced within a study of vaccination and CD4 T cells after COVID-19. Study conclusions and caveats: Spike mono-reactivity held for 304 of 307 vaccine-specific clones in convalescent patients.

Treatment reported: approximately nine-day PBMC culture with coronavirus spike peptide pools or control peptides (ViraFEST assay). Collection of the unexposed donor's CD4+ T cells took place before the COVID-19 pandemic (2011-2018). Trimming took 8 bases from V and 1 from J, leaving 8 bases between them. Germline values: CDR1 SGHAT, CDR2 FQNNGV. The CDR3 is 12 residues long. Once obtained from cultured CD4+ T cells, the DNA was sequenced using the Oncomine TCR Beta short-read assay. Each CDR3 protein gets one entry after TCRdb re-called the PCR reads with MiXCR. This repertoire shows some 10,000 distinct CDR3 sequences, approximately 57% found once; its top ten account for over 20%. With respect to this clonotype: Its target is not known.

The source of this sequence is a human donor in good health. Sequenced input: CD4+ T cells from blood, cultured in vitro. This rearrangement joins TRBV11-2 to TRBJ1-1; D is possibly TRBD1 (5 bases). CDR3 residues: CASAGGNTEAFF. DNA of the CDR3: TGTGCCAGCGCCGGGGGGAACACTGAAGCTTTCTTT. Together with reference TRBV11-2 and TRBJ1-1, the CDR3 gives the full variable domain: EAGVAQSPRYKIIEKRQSVAFWCNPISGHATLYWYQQILGQGPKLLIQFQNNGVVDDSQLPKDRFSAERLKGVDSTLKIQPAKLEDSAVYLCASAGGNTEAFFGQGTRLTVV.